The 3 T cell receptor beta chains listed next were all sequenced from one sample in a study of T cells in Graves' hyperthyroidism and ophthalmopathy. Regions amplified from RNA transcripts were the TCR beta CDR3 regions. RT-PCR in the first round (using the HTBI primer set) targeted the TCR CDR3. One entry per CDR3 protein results from TCRdb running MiXCR on the multiplex PCR reads. The sample carries about 360,000 distinct CDR3 sequences, around 25% recorded once. The specimen was blood. These TCRs come from a man aged 45-65 years with Graves' hyperthyroidism.

This clonotype was detected many times. The chain employs TRBV7-8 and TRBJ2-7, with 9 bases identical to TRBD2. With V trimmed by 5 bases and J by 0 bases, 11 bases remained unmatched. CDR1 SGHVS and CDR2 FQNEAQ come from the germline V gene. The CDR3 is 17 amino acids. CDR3 sequence reads: CASSHGREGPLSYEQYF. In nucleotides, the CDR3 is TGTGCCAGCAGCCATGGGCGGGAGGGTCCTCTCTCCTACGAGCAGTACTTC.

This clonotype was counted at least ten times. The rearrangement joins TRBV7-6 to TRBJ2-1, with D unresolved. Germline CDR1 is SGHVS and CDR2 is FNYEAQ. Trimming removed 1 base from V and 5 bases from J, with 15 bases in between. The length of the CDR3 is 16 residues. In nucleotides, the CDR3 is TGTGCCAGCAGCTTAGGCTTAGGAGATCCTAACAATGAGCAGTTCTTC. Translation: CASSLGLGDPNNEQFF.

This clonotype was counted only a few times. V usage is TRBV5-1 and J usage is TRBJ1-1; the D is unclear. The germline V gene has CDR1 SGHRS and CDR2 YFSETQ. V was shortened by 6 bases and J by 0 bases, with 9 bases between the two germline ends. The CDR3 loop spans 13 amino acids. Here the CDR3 reads CASTGELNTEAFF. The CDR3 DNA sequence: TGCGCCAGCACGGGAGAGTTGAACACTGAAGCTTTCTTT.